This is a list of T cell receptor beta chains from one sample in a study of blood T cells in healthy people across ages. Each CDR3 protein is one row after TCRdb ran MiXCR on the 5' RACE reads. The sample includes under 2 million distinct CDR3 sequences, about 31% of them seen just once. The sequenced sample consisted of blood. Receptor source: a woman in her twenties or thirties in good health. CDR3s include the opening cysteine and the closing phenylalanine or tryptophan. D genes are given only for firm matches. The size of a clone is reported for some rows only, either as once, few or many, or as a class for expanded clones.

>15|TRBD1|.|TRBJ2-7|TRBV20-1
TGCAGTGCTAGATATGGACAGGTAGAGAACCACGAGCAGTACTTC
CSARYGQVENHEQYF
>15|.|.|TRBJ2-4|TRBV6-1
TGTGCCAGCAGGGACGGTCTTACCTCCAAAAACATTCAGTACTTC
CASRDGLTSKNIQYF
>17|.|.|TRBJ2-5|TRBV3-1
TGTGCCAGCAGCCGGAAAGGGGGGTTGCCCCTACAAGAGACCCAGTACTTC
CASSRKGGLPLQETQYF
>14|.|.|TRBJ2-5|TRBV9
TGTGCCAGCAGCGTAGAGGGTAGGCAAGAGACCCAGTACTTC
CASSVEGRQETQYF
>12|.|few|TRBJ2-3|TRBV6-6
TGTGCCAGCAAATCGAAGGGCGATACGCAGTATTTT
CASKSKGDTQYF
>14|.|.|TRBJ2-5|TRBV24-1
TGTGCCACCAGTGACACCGAGAGGTTGGAGACCCAGTACTTC
CATSDTERLETQYF
>12|.|few|TRBJ1-2|TRBV5-1
TGCGCCAGCAGGGAGGCCAACTATGGCTACACCTTC
CASREANYGYTF
>19|TRBD2|.|TRBJ2-1|TRBV7-2
TGTGCCAGCAGCCCAAGGACTAGCGGGGGCCTCAGCTCCTACAATGAGCAGTTCTTC
CASSPRTSGGLSSYNEQFF
>14|TRBD1|.|TRBJ1-2|TRBV2
TGTGCCAGCAGGGACAGGGGGCGAACAAATGGCTACACCTTC
CASRDRGRTNGYTF
>14|.|.|TRBJ2-7|TRBV29-1
TGCAGCGTTGAAGTAGTGGACCGTGACTACGAGCAGTACTTC
CSVEVVDRDYEQYF
>12|.|.|TRBJ2-5|TRBV9
TGTGCCAGCAGCAAGGACTGGGGGACCCAGTACTTC
CASSKDWGTQYF
>12|TRBD1|.|TRBJ1-1|TRBV30
TGTGCCTCCTGGCAAGGGGGCGACCAGGCTTTCTTT
CASWQGGDQAFF
>16|.|.|TRBJ2-1|TRBV27
TGTGCCAGCGGGAGGACTGGTCTGGACTACTACAATGAGCAGTTCTTC
CASGRTGLDYYNEQFF
>16|TRBD2|few|TRBJ2-7|TRBV7-2
TGTGCCAGCAGCTTAGACAGCGGGGGGGCCTCCTACGAGCAGTACTTC
CASSLDSGGASYEQYF
>12|.|few|TRBJ2-1|TRBV2
TGCGCCAGCAGCAGAACTACCAATGAGCAGTTCTTC
CASSRTTNEQFF
>12|.|.|TRBJ2-5|TRBV2
TGTGCCAGCAGTGAGGTAGTAGAGACCCAGTACTTC
CASSEVVETQYF
>16|TRBD2|.|TRBJ2-1|TRBV7-9
TGTGCCAGCAGCCCTACTAGCGGGAAATCCTACAATGAGCAGTTCTTC
CASSPTSGKSYNEQFF
>15|TRBD1|.|TRBJ2-5|TRBV10-3
TGTGCCATCAGTGAGTCGACAGGGGATTACAATGAGCAGTACTTC
CAISESTGDYNEQYF
>14|.|few|TRBJ1-2|TRBV24-1
TGTGCCACCAGTGATTCGGACAGACTTTATGGCTACACCTTC
CATSDSDRLYGYTF
>13|TRBD2|.|TRBJ2-3|TRBV2
TGTGCCGGCAGGGGACCGATGGGCGGGAGGAAGTATTTT
CAGRGPMGGRKYF